This T cell receptor (beta chain) derives from a study of blood T cells in healthy people across ages. With a J-beta primer mix and a sample-barcoded 5' primer, a second PCR ran about 6 to 11 cycles. Per sample, CDR3-containing paired-end reads numbered at least 3 million. Using its own MiXCR run on the 5' RACE reads, TCRdb lists one record per CDR3 protein. The sample contains about 900,000 distinct CDR3 sequences, around 48% of which appear only once. Total RNA extracted from each sample amounted to at least 6 micrograms. V was trimmed by 1 base and J by 5 bases, leaving 15 bases between them. CDR1 is SGHAT and CDR2 is FQNNGV in the germline V gene. The CDR3 extends over 15 amino acids. Study-level points and caveats: Aged donors had fewer naive CD4+ cells and lower diversity than long-lived donors. Donor CMV infection status was unknown, possibly confounding age-related changes in expanded clonotypes.

This clonotype was seen a few times. As yet, its antigen is unknown. The specimen sequenced was blood. This receptor was taken from a young man in good health. This chain joins TRBV11-2 and TRBJ2-7; TRBD1 might be the D (6 bases). CDR3 loop: CASSLVAGVGHEQYF. The CDR3 nucleotides are TGTGCCAGCAGCTTAGTTGCAGGGGTGGGCCACGAGCAGTACTTC.